This record concerns one T cell receptor beta chain sequence. Its target is unknown. The CDR3 is 15 amino acids. V was clipped by 4 bases and J by 5 bases, with 15 bases between them. CDR1 is WSHSY, CDR2 SAAADI, per germline. These data belong to a study of blood T cells in healthy people across ages. As for the study in general: For every two T cells, template switching captured about one barcoded beta molecule.

PCR was performed a second time for about 7 to 11 cycles using a sample-barcoded 5' primer and a J-beta primer mix. TCRdb analysed the 5' RACE reads with MiXCR anew, one entry per CDR3 protein. The table includes about 640,000 distinct CDR3 sequences, approximately 59% detected once. Study-wide results and caveats: Diversity of TCR beta per million T cells declined in a roughly linear way with age. Investigators viewed diversity estimates from one million T cells as underestimates, the study reported.

Sequenced material: blood. This TCR derives from a man in his fifties or sixties in good health. The genes are TRBV10-2 and TRBJ2-1, with D perhaps matching TRBD2 (5 bases). The CDR3 protein is CASSGRGAANNEQFF. The CDR3 DNA reads TGCGCCAGCAGTGGACGGGGAGCGGCGAACAATGAGCAGTTCTTC.